The 24 T cell receptor beta chains listed next were all sequenced from one sample in a study of cytomegalovirus exposure and HLA in healthy donors. This PCR relied on a set of 60 Vbeta primers and 13 Jbeta primers. Produced via immunoSEQ multiplex PCR; TCRdb's table is partial and in-frame only. The sample has approximately 200,000 clones, 70% to 85% seen once; the top ten hold 4.4%. The sequencing sample was made of PBMCs. These receptors came from a woman aged 25 to 39 in good health and CMV-seropositive.

V is TRBV2 and J is TRBJ1-2; TRBD1 aligns across 8 bases. V trimming: 8 bases; J trimming: 8 bases; junction bases outside the gene matches: 7. Looked up from germline, CDR1 is SNHLY and CDR2 is FYNNEI. The CDR3 consists of 12 residues. The CDR3 DNA sequence: TGTGCCAGCGGAGGGACAGGTGCCGGCTACACCTTC. Amino acid sequence: CASGGTGAGYTF.

In its sample, this clone was seen once. This rearrangement joins TRBV5-1 to TRBJ1-1; 7 nucleotides align to TRBD1. Trimming removed 4 bases from V and 2 bases from J; junction bases left unmatched: 8. This CDR3 region has 15 residues. Germline V gene sequence: CDR1 SGHRS, CDR2 YFSETQ. CDR3 loop: CASSGSGQTNTEAFF. The CDR3 DNA reads as TGCGCCAGCAGCGGGTCGGGACAGACAAACACTGAAGCTTTCTTT.

The gene calls are TRBV6-1 and TRBJ1-5; tentative D call: TRBD1 (6 bases). V lost 11 bases to trimming and J lost 0 bases, with 11 bases between them. The CDR3 runs to 13 residues. Germline V gene lookup returns CDR1 MNHNS and CDR2 SASEGT. The CDR3 sequence is CASTGTSNQPQHF. The CDR3 nucleotides are TGTGCCTCTACAGGGACTAGCAATCAGCCCCAGCATTTT.

This chain connects TRBV29-1 to TRBJ1-2, with D possibly matching TRBD1 (5 bases). Germline CDR1 is SQVTM and CDR2 is ANQGSEA. The CDR3 loop spans 15 amino acids. V was cut by 7 bases and J by 7 bases, with 25 bases left in between. In DNA form, the CDR3 reads TGCAGCGCCTGGTCATCGGCAGGGAGGTGGGCTGGCTACACCTTC. This translates into CSAWSSAGRWAGYTF. The full variable domain, completed using reference TRBV29-1 and TRBJ1-2, is SAVISQKPSRDICQRGTSLTIQCQVDSQVTMMFWYRQQPGQSLTLIATANQGSEATYESGFVIDKFPISRPNLTFSTLTVSNMSPEDSSIYLCSAWSSAGRWAGYTFGSGTRLTVV.

This chain joins TRBV5-1 and TRBJ2-2; 8 bases align to TRBD2. V dropped 0 bases and J dropped 5; count of bases not matched to a gene: 9. The germline gives CDR1 SGHRS, CDR2 YFSETQ. The CDR3 is made up of 17 amino acids. The DNA for the CDR3 is TGCGCCAGCAGCTTGGAGGCGGGAGCGGGAGTGACCGGGGAGCTGTTTTTT. It encodes CASSLEAGAGVTGELFF.

The J gene is TRBJ2-3, the V gene TRBV7-2, with D perhaps matching TRBD1 (6 bases). Trimming shortened V by 6 bases and J by 0 bases, and 19 bases separated the two germline ends. CDR3 length: 17 residues. The germline CDR1 and CDR2 sequences are SGHTA and FQGNSA. The CDR3 is CASSRRTARSSTDTQYF. CDR3 DNA sequence: TGTGCCAGCAGTCGAAGGACAGCCCGATCAAGCACAGATACGCAGTATTTT.

J is TRBJ2-7 and V is TRBV7-9, with 11 bases that match TRBD1. With V trimmed by 0 bases and J by 7 bases, 5 bases remained unmatched. CDR1 and CDR2 from the germline V gene are SEHNR and FQNEAQ (reference sequence). The CDR3 runs to 15 residues. CDR3 region: CASSLAPGQGDEQYF. CDR3 sequence (DNA): TGTGCCAGCAGCTTAGCGCCGGGACAGGGGGATGAGCAGTACTTC.

V usage is TRBV5-3 and J usage is TRBJ1-1, with 8 positions matching TRBD1. TRBV5-3 is given ORF status, its function remaining uncertain. The CDR3 consists of 18 residues. V lost 4 bases to trimming and J lost 0 bases; unmatched junction nucleotides: 14. CDR3 in amino acids: CARSPLGQGPDMNTEAFF. The CDR3 region has the DNA TGTGCCAGAAGCCCCCTAGGACAGGGCCCAGACATGAACACTGAAGCTTTCTTT.

In this sample, this clone turned up many times. V and J are TRBV6-1 and TRBJ1-5; 7 nucleotides align to TRBD1. Looked up from germline, CDR1 is MNHNS and CDR2 is SASEGT. Unmatched junction bases numbered 9, after V lost 3 bases and J lost 7 bases. There are 15 residues in the CDR3. CDR3: CASSDGQAGPQPQHF. CDR3 coding DNA: TGTGCCAGCAGTGATGGACAGGCAGGCCCACAGCCCCAGCATTTT.

V and J are TRBV4-3 and TRBJ2-3, with unresolved D. This CDR3 has 14 amino acids. V was cut by 6 bases and J by 1 base, with 11 bases left in between. The germline CDR1 and CDR2 sequences are LGHNA and YSLEER. The CDR3 here is CASSHKLRTDTQYF. The DNA of the CDR3 is TGCGCCAGCAGTCATAAACTCCGCACAGATACGCAGTATTTT.

Only one count was recorded for this clone. The genes are TRBV14 and TRBJ1-3; D gene unclear. The CDR3 spans 13 residues. The germline V and J ends were trimmed by 6 bases and 4 bases, with 10 bases remaining between them. Germline CDR1 and CDR2: SGHDN and FVKESK. The DNA for the CDR3 is TGTGCCAGCAGGCCAGCGGGCGGAAACACCATATATTTT. Protein product: CASRPAGGNTIYF.

The CDR3 region is CATSRVITTARKLFF. The DNA for the CDR3 is TGTGCCACCAGCAGGGTAATAACGACAGCCAGAAAACTGTTTTTT. The chain combines TRBV15 with TRBJ1-4; possible D gene TRBD1, 5 bases. The germline CDR1 and CDR2 sequences are LNHNV and YYDKDF (reference sequence). Trimming removed 3 bases from V and 10 bases from J, with 18 bases in between. CDR3 length: 15 residues.

The V and J genes are TRBV18 and TRBJ1-5; a possible D gene is TRBD1 (6 bases). Germline V CDR1 and CDR2: KGHSH, LQKENI. The CDR3 consists of 15 residues. Trimming took 1 base from V and 5 from J, leaving 12 bases between them. CDR3 nucleotides: TGTGCCAGCTCACCACAAGAGGGGGTGTATCAGCCCCAGCATTTT. Translated, it gives CASSPQEGVYQPQHF.

The chain joins TRBV6-6 to TRBJ2-1; 9 bases are shared with TRBD2. V shed 10 bases and J 8 bases; nucleotides not matched to a gene: 3. In germline, CDR1 is MNHNY, CDR2 SVGAGI (reference sequence). This CDR3 spans 11 amino acids. This CDR3 reads CAILAGYEQFF. As DNA, the CDR3 is TGTGCCATACTAGCGGGCTATGAGCAGTTCTTC.

The rearrangement links TRBV30 to TRBJ2-7, with 11 bases aligning to TRBD1. This CDR3 region has 14 residues. Germline loops: CDR1 GTSNPN, CDR2 SVGIG (reference sequence). Trimming took 0 bases from V and 6 from J; bases not matched to a gene: 4. The CDR3 DNA reads TGTGCCTGGAGTGTGGGACAGGGGGTCGGCGAGCAGTACTTC. The encoded protein is CAWSVGQGVGEQYF.

This clone occurred once. The CDR3 is CASSSGGEAFF. DNA of the CDR3: TGTGCCAGCAGCTCCGGGGGTGAAGCTTTCTTT. The V gene is TRBV7-9, the J gene TRBJ1-1; a weak D match, TRBD1 (5 bases). The CDR3 covers 11 residues. CDR1 SEHNR and CDR2 FQNEAQ come from the germline V gene (reference sequence). V was clipped by 4 bases and J by 7 bases, with 7 bases between them.

This clone came up once. The germline gene is not matched at one end of the junction; a read error may be the cause. The rearrangement joins TRBV7-9 to TRBJ2-6; unclear D gene. The CDR3 is 11 amino acids. Germline V gives CDR1 SEHNR, CDR2 FQNEAQ (reference sequence). The CDR3 protein is CSSSLSNVLTF. DNA for the CDR3: TGTTCCAGCAGCCTCTCCAACGTCCTGACTTTC. The variable domain in full, with the rest retrieved from reference TRBV7-9 and TRBJ2-6, is DTGVSQNPRHKITKRGQNVTFRCDPISEHNRLYWYRQTLGQGPEFLTYFQNEAQLEKSRLLSDRFSAERPKGSFSTLEIQRTEQGDSAMYLCSSSLSNVLTFGAGSRLTVL.

The chain combines TRBV5-1 with TRBJ1-1; D is unclear. Germline V gene data show CDR1 as SGHRS and CDR2 as YFSETQ. Trimming cost V 0 bases and J 4 bases, with 13 bases left between them. This CDR3 spans 15 amino acids. The CDR3 coding sequence is TGCGCCAGCAGCTTGGTAGCTACGTCGGGCACTGAAGCTTTCTTT. Translating it yields CASSLVATSGTEAFF.

The rearrangement joins TRBV7-2 to TRBJ1-5; 7 bases line up with TRBD1. Germline V gene lookup returns CDR1 SGHTA and CDR2 FQGNSA. The CDR3 covers 15 residues. Germline trimming cut 2 bases from V and 1 base from J; bases unmatched to any gene: 2. The DNA for the CDR3 is TGTGCCAGCAGCTTAAGGGGGCAGAGCAATCAGCCCCAGCATTTT. This codes for CASSLRGQSNQPQHF.

This chain connects TRBV10-3 to TRBJ1-1, with 7 positions matching TRBD1. Germline V gene data show CDR1 as ENHRY and CDR2 as SYGVKD. J lost 1 base, V lost 10 bases, and 9 bases had no gene match. The CDR3 runs to 14 residues. The CDR3 region is CANRDSRGNTEAFF. The CDR3 region has the DNA TGTGCCAACCGGGACAGCCGGGGGAACACTGAAGCTTTCTTT.

This clone has a single count. The chain combines TRBV11-2 with TRBJ2-3, with 8 bases fitting TRBD2. V lost 0 bases, J lost 0 bases, and 5 bases stayed unmatched. Germline-derived CDR1 and CDR2 are SGHAT and FQNNGV. CDR3 length equals 17 residues. The CDR3 DNA is TGTGCCAGCAGCTTAGAGGAGGGACTAGTGAGCACAGATACGCAGTATTTT. Protein sequence: CASSLEEGLVSTDTQYF.

The chain carries TRBV11-3 and TRBJ2-1, with 11 bases identical to TRBD1. The J segment lost 8 bases and the V segment lost 5 bases, leaving 8 bases of the junction unmatched. Per the germline V gene, CDR1 is SGHNT and CDR2 is YENEEA. This CDR3 is 15 amino acids long. CDR3 DNA: TGTGCCAGCAGCGGAGGGACAGGGGGTGCACATGAGCAGTTCTTC. Residues: CASSGGTGGAHEQFF.

This chain connects TRBV23-1 to TRBJ1-1; 9 bases match TRBD1. TRBV23-1 qualifies as an ORF whose function is uncertain. V shed 0 bases and J 4 bases; nucleotides not matched to a gene: 12. The CDR3 is 18 residues long. CDR3 in amino acids: CASSQSRDRECRSTEAFF. The DNA of the CDR3 is TGCGCCAGCAGTCAATCCCGGGACAGGGAGTGTCGAAGCACTGAAGCTTTCTTT.

The rearrangement joins TRBV7-8 to TRBJ2-1, with a weak D call TRBD2 (6 bases). Germline lookup yields CDR1 SGHVS and CDR2 FQNEAQ. The CDR3 sequence is 15 residues long. V gave up 4 bases and J gave up 2 bases, with 12 bases separating them. The CDR3 protein is CASSSGREAYNEQFF. For the CDR3, the DNA is TGTGCCAGCAGCTCAGGCAGGGAGGCCTACAATGAGCAGTTCTTC.